The T cell receptor (beta chain) described here comes from a study of shared clonotypes between healthy human individuals. General study points: The authors expected sequencing depth to affect clonotype sharing among donors.

Sequencing used immunoSEQ multiplex PCR; TCRdb keeps in-frame clones, though not all of them. Here the sample spans more than 2 million clones, more than 90% being singletons. As regards this clone: Its antigen remains unidentified.

The J segment lost 2 bases and the V segment lost 5 bases, leaving 5 bases of the junction unmatched. The V gene's germline CDR1 is SNHLY and CDR2 FYNNEI. The length of the CDR3 is 16 residues. V is TRBV2 and J is TRBJ2-1; 11 bases map to TRBD1. Sequencing used naive CD4+ T cells sorted from blood. Subset reported: CD45RA+ positively selected. The sequence derives from a man between 18 and 35 years old in good health. The chain's CDR3 is CASSYEGQGAYNEQFF. In DNA form, the CDR3 reads TGTGCCAGCAGTTACGAGGGACAGGGGGCCTACAATGAGCAGTTCTTC.